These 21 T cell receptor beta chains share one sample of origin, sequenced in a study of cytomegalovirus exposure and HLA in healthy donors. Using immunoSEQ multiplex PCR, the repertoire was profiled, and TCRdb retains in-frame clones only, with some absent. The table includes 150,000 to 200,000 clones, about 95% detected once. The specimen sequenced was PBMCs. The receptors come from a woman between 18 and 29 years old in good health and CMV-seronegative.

The CDR3 coding sequence is TGTGCCAGCAGTTTGGGGGCCAGCCATATCGGGGAGCTGTTTTTT. Translation: CASSLGASHIGELFF. This chain connects TRBV27 to TRBJ2-2; perhaps TRBD1 as D (6 bases). Germline V CDR1 and CDR2: MNHEY, SMNVEV (reference sequence). The CDR3 has 15 residues. V dropped 3 bases and J dropped 7 bases, with 15 bases sitting between them.

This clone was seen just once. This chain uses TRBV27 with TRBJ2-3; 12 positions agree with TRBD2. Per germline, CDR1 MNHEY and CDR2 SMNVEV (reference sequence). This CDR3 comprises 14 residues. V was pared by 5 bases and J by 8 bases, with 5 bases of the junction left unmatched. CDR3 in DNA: TGTGCCAGCAGTCCTGGACTAGCGGGGTCTACGCAGTATTTT. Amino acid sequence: CASSPGLAGSTQYF.

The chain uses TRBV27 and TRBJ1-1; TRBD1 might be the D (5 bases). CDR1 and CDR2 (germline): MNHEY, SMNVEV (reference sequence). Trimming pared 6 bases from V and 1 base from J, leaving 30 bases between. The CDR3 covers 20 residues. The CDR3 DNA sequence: TGTGCCAGCAGCCCCGCGGCCGGGCGGGGGTATCGCTCTTGGAACACTGAAGCTTTCTTT. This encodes CASSPAAGRGYRSWNTEAFF.

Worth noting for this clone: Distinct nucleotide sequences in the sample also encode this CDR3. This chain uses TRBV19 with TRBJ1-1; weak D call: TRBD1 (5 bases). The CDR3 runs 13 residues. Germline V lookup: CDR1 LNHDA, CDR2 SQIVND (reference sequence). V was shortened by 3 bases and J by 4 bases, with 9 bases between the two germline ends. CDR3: CASSIQGGTEAFF. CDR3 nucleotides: TGTGCCAGTAGTATTCAGGGCGGCACTGAAGCTTTCTTT.

CDR3 DNA: TGTGCCACCAGCAGAGCAACAGGGAATGAGCAGTTCTTC. Its protein is CATSRATGNEQFF. The rearrangement uses TRBV15 and TRBJ2-1; possibly TRBD1 for D (6 bases). The CDR3 sequence is 13 residues long. Germline V CDR1 and CDR2: LNHNV, YYDKDF (reference sequence). The germline V and J ends were trimmed by 1 base and 7 bases, with 8 bases remaining between them.

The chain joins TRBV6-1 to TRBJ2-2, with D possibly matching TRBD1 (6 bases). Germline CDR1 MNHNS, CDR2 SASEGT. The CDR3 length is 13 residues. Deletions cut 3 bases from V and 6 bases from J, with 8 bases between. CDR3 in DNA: TGTGCCAGCAGTGAGGCAGGGGCCGGGGAGCTGTTTTTT. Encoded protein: CASSEAGAGELFF.

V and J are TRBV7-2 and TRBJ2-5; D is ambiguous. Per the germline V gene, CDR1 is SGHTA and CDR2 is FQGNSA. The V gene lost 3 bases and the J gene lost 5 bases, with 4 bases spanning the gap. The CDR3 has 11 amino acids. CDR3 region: CASSFLETQYF. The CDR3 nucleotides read TGTGCCAGCAGCTTTCTGGAGACCCAGTACTTC.

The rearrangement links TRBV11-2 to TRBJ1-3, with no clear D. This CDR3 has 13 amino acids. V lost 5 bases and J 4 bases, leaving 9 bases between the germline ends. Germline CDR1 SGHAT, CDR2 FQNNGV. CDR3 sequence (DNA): TGTGCCAGCAGCCCAGGCTCCGGAAACACCATATATTTT. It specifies CASSPGSGNTIYF.

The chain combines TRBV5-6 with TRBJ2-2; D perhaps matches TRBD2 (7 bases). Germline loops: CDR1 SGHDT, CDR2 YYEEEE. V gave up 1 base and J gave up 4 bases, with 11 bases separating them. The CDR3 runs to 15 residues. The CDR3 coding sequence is TGTGCCAGCAGCTTGAAGGGGGGGTCCACCGGGGAGCTGTTTTTT. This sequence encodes CASSLKGGSTGELFF. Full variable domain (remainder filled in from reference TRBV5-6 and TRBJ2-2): DAGVTQSPTHLIKTRGQQVTLRCSPKSGHDTVSWYQQALGQGPQFIFQYYEEEERQRGNFPDRFSGHQFPNYSSELNVNALLLGDSALYLCASSLKGGSTGELFFGEGSRLTVL.

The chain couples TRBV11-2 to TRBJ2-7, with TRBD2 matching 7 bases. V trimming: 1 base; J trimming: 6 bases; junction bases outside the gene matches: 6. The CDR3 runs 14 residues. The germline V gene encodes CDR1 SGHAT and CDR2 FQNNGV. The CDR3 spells CASSLGGGRGEQYF. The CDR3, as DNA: TGTGCCAGCAGCTTAGGAGGAGGGAGGGGCGAGCAGTACTTC. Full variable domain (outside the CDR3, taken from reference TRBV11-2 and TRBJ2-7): EAGVAQSPRYKIIEKRQSVAFWCNPISGHATLYWYQQILGQGPKLLIQFQNNGVVDDSQLPKDRFSAERLKGVDSTLKIQPAKLEDSAVYLCASSLGGGRGEQYFGPGTRLTVT.

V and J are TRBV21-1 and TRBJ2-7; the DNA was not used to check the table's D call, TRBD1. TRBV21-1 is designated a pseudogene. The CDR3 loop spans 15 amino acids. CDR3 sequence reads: CASSKGGLYHYEQYF. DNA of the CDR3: TGTGCCAGCAGCAAAGGGGGCCTCTACCACTACGAGCAGTACTTC.

This CDR3 reads CASSYLTSTDTQYF. CDR3 DNA sequence: TGTGCCAGCAGTTACCTTACTAGCACAGATACGCAGTATTTT. The chain uses TRBV27 and TRBJ2-3; unclear D gene. The germline CDR1 and CDR2 sequences are MNHEY and SMNVEV (reference sequence). The CDR3 totals 14 residues. V shed 4 bases and J shed 0 bases, with 8 bases lying between them.

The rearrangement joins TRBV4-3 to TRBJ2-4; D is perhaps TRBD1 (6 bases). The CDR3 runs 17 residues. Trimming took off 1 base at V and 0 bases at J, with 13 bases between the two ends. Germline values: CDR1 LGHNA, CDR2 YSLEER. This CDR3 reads CASSQAVQGLAKNIQYF. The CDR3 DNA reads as TGCGCCAGCAGCCAAGCCGTACAGGGATTAGCCAAAAACATTCAGTACTTC.

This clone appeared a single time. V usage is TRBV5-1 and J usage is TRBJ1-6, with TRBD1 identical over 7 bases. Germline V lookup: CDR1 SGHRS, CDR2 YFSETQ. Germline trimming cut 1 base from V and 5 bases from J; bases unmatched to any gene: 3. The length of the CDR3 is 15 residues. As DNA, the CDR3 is TGCGCCAGCAGCTTGTTGGGACAGAATAATTCACCCCTCCACTTT. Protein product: CASSLLGQNNSPLHF.

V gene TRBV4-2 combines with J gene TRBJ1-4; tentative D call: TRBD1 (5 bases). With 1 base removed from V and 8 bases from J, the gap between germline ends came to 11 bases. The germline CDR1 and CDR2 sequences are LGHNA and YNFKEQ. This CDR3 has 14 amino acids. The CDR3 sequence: CASSQGQGGEKLFF. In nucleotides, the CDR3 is TGTGCCAGCAGCCAAGGCCAGGGAGGCGAAAAACTGTTTTTT.

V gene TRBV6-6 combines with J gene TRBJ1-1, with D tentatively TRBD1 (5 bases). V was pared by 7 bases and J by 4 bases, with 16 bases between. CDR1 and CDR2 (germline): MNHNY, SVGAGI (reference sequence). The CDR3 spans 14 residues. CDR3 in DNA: TGTGCCAGCACCAACGGGGGTGCGATCACTGAAGCTTTCTTT. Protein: CASTNGGAITEAFF.

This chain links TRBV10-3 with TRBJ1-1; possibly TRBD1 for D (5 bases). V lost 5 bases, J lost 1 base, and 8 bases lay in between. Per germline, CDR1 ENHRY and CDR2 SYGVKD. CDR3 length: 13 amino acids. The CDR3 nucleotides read TGTGCCATCAGTTCAGGGTGGAACACTGAAGCTTTCTTT. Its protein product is CAISSGWNTEAFF.

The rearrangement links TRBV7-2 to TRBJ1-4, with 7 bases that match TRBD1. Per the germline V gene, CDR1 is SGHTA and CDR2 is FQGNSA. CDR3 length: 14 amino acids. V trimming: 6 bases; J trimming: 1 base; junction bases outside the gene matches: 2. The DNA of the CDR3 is TGTGCCAGCAGTCACAGGGGAACTAATGAAAAACTGTTTTTT. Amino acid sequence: CASSHRGTNEKLFF.

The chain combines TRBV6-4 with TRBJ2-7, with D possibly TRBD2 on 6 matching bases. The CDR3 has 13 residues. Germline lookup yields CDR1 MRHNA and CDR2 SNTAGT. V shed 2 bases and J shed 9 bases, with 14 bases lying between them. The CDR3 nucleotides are TGTGCCAGCAGTGACGGGACTCACGGGAGGCAGTACTTC. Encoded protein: CASSDGTHGRQYF.

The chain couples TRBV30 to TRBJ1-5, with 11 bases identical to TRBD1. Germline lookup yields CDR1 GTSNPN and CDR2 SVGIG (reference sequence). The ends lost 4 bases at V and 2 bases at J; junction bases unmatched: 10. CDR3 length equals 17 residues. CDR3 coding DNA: TGTGCCTGGACGGGACAGGGGGGAGTAGTAGGCAATCAGCCCCAGCATTTT. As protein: CAWTGQGGVVGNQPQHF.

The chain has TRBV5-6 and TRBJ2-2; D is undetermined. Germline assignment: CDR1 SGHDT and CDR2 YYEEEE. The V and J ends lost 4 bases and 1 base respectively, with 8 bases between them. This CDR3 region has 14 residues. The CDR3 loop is CASSAGLNTGELFF. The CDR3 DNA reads TGTGCCAGCAGCGCAGGATTGAACACCGGGGAGCTGTTTTTT.